This TCR beta chain was sequenced during a study of CD4 and CD8 cells across lung adenocarcinoma regions. This CDR3 has 15 amino acids. Trimming removed 6 bases from V and 7 bases from J, with 19 bases in between. CDR1 and CDR2 (germline): MNHNS, SASEGT. Donors had localized lung adenocarcinoma, a non-small cell lung cancer. Using its own MiXCR run on the PCR reads, TCRdb lists one record per CDR3 protein. Here the sample spans some 20,000 distinct CDR3 sequences, about half being singletons. The chain uses TRBV6-1 and TRBJ1-5, with a tentative D call TRBD1 (5 bases). This TCR was recovered from a female donor with lung adenocarcinoma. The CD4 and CD8 labels of this study may be unreliable. Sample: CD8+ T cells from the center of a lung tumor. DNA of the CDR3: TGTGCCAGCAGGGGTCCCGGGACGCTCAGGCAGCCCCAGCATTTT. Its translation is CASRGPGTLRQPQHF.